This is a list of T cell receptor beta chains from one sample in a study of Ad26.COV2.S vaccination and SARS-CoV-2 variants. The assay was immunoSEQ multiplex PCR, and TCRdb's table has in-frame clones only and misses some. The table has over 400,000 clones, roughly nine tenths seen once. The sequencing used peripheral blood, collected in a trial of Ad26.COV2.S vaccine versus placebo. These receptors all come from a person between 18 and 65 years old who received the Ad26.COV2.S COVID-19 vaccine or a placebo. Both conserved end residues are part of each CDR3. The order of the fields is CDR3 DNA, CDR3 protein, V gene, clone size, D gene, J gene. D genes are given only for firm matches. Size values are once, few and many counts, or a class for expanded clones, and some rows have none.

TGCGCCAGCAGTCAAAAGACAGGGAACACCGGGGAGCTGTTTTTT | CASSQKTGNTGELFF | TRBV23-1 | - | - | TRBJ2-2
TGTGCCAGCAGCAAATCAACCTATGGCTACACCTTC | CASSKSTYGYTF | TRBV21-1 | few | - | TRBJ1-2
TGTGCCAGCAACGGACCGGGGGGGGTTTACGAGCAGTACTTC | CASNGPGGVYEQYF | TRBV6-1 | - | TRBD2 | TRBJ2-7
TGTGCCAGCAGCGTATTGTTCCGGGGACCCGCGAACACCGGGGAGCTGTTTTTT | CASSVLFRGPANTGELFF | TRBV9 | - | - | TRBJ2-2
TGTGCCAGCAGTAGCAGAAACGAGGGGATCTATCAGCCCCAGCATTTT | CASSSRNEGIYQPQHF | TRBV27 | - | - | TRBJ1-5
TGCGCCAGCAGCCAAGAGCCCACGGGGTCGGGCACAGATACGCAGTATTTT | CASSQEPTGSGTDTQYF | TRBV4-3 | - | - | TRBJ2-3
TGTGCCAGCAGTTACTCGGGCAGAGATAAAGCCAAAAACATTCAGTACTTC | CASSYSGRDKAKNIQYF | TRBV6-2/TRBV6-3 | - | - | TRBJ2-4
TGCGCCAGCAGCGAACAAAGGATCTTCAATGAGCAGTTCTTC | CASSEQRIFNEQFF | TRBV5-1 | - | - | TRBJ2-1
TGTGCCAGCAGTCCAACGACAGGGTCGGAGACCCAGTACTTC | CASSPTTGSETQYF | TRBV3-1/TRBV3-2 | - | TRBD1 | TRBJ2-5
TGTGCCAGTACGCGGGGTTATAATTCACCCCTCCACTTT | CASTRGYNSPLHF | TRBV25-1 | - | - | TRBJ1-6
TGCGCCAGCAGCTTGCTTACTAGCGGATACAATGAGCAGTTCTTC | CASSLLTSGYNEQFF | TRBV5-1 | - | TRBD2 | TRBJ2-1
TGTGCCAGCAGCCCACAGGCGCGGCAGCCCCAGCATTTT | CASSPQARQPQHF | TRBV3-1/TRBV3-2 | - | - | TRBJ1-5
TGTGCCAGCAGCCCCGGCGGGCGGAACACTGAAGCTTTCTTT | CASSPGGRNTEAFF | TRBV5-4 | - | - | TRBJ1-1
TGTGCCAGCAGTCCCGGGACTAAATCCTCAGCCCAGTACTTC | CASSPGTKSSAQYF | TRBV6-2/TRBV6-3 | - | TRBD2 | TRBJ2-5
TGTGCCAGCAGCTGGACAGGGAAAAGCACAGATACGCAGTATTTT | CASSWTGKSTDTQYF | TRBV5-4 | - | TRBD1 | TRBJ2-3
TGTGCCAGCAGCCCTGGGGAGACCCAGTACTTC | CASSPGETQYF | TRBV7-2 | - | - | TRBJ2-5
TGTGCCAGCCAGGGGGGCAGGGGGCAATATGGCTACACCTTC | CASQGGRGQYGYTF | TRBV2 | - | TRBD1 | TRBJ1-2
TGTGCCAGCAGACCCCGGAATTTTCAAGAGACCCAGTACTTC | CASRPRNFQETQYF | TRBV6-5 | - | - | TRBJ2-5
TGCGCCAGCAGCGAGGGGCGCGGGACACAAAAAATTTACGAGCAGTACTTC | CASSEGRGTQKIYEQYF | TRBV4-1 | once | - | TRBJ2-7
TGTGCCAGCACCGCAGACAGGAACACTGAAGCTTTCTTT | CASTADRNTEAFF | TRBV12-3/TRBV12-4 | - | - | TRBJ1-1
TGTGCCTGGAACAGGGGATATAATTCACCCCTCCACTTT | CAWNRGYNSPLHF | TRBV30 | - | TRBD1 | TRBJ1-6
TGTGCCAGCAGCCCGAGGGGGCGTTCCGGGGAGCTGTTTTTT | CASSPRGRSGELFF | TRBV25-1 | - | TRBD1 | TRBJ2-2